Listed below are T cell receptor beta chains from one sample, sequenced in a study of blood T cell repertoires in COVID-19. Profiling relied on immunoSEQ multiplex PCR, and the TCRdb table lists in-frame clones only, not all of them. The sample holds 300,000 to 400,000 clones, about 88% seen once. Source material: PBMCs or T cells enriched from blood (not recorded which). Receptor source: a man aged 55 to 70 who had recovered from COVID-19. The conserved cysteine and the conserved F or W are not part of the CDR3 here. The order of the fields is D gene, J gene, V gene, CDR3 protein. The D gene is left open where the match is weak.

d_gene: .; j_gene: TRBJ1-2; v_gene: TRBV30; CDR3aa: AWAPSGGYTWRYT
d_gene: .; j_gene: TRBJ2-3; v_gene: TRBV19; CDR3aa: ASNLQGTDTQY
d_gene: TRBD1; j_gene: TRBJ1-1; v_gene: TRBV6-5; CDR3aa: ASSTGGWYTEAF
d_gene: TRBD1; j_gene: TRBJ2-5; v_gene: TRBV29-1; CDR3aa: SVRTGGAETQY
d_gene: .; j_gene: TRBJ1-1; v_gene: TRBV30; CDR3aa: AWDSYTEAF
d_gene: TRBD1; j_gene: TRBJ1-2; v_gene: TRBV5-4; CDR3aa: ASSGRGPDSYGYT
d_gene: .; j_gene: TRBJ1-1; v_gene: TRBV6-5; CDR3aa: ASSYAQYRRGTEAF
d_gene: .; j_gene: TRBJ2-3; v_gene: TRBV13; CDR3aa: ASTRGGDTQY
d_gene: .; j_gene: TRBJ2-7; v_gene: TRBV11-3; CDR3aa: ASSLGGYSYEQY
d_gene: TRBD1; j_gene: TRBJ2-7; v_gene: TRBV7-2; CDR3aa: ASRGRTGRSYEQY
d_gene: .; j_gene: TRBJ2-3; v_gene: TRBV7-8; CDR3aa: ASSLVSGASGTDTQY
d_gene: .; j_gene: TRBJ1-5; v_gene: TRBV19; CDR3aa: ASRKGGELNQPQH
d_gene: TRBD2; j_gene: TRBJ2-2; v_gene: TRBV7-8; CDR3aa: ASRAGWNTGELF
d_gene: TRBD1; j_gene: TRBJ2-2; v_gene: TRBV13; CDR3aa: ASSPGTGGIGELF